These T cell receptor beta chains were read from a single sample in a study of T cells after yellow fever vaccination. TCRdb recomputed calls from the 5' RACE reads with MiXCR, one row per CDR3 protein. The sample yields fewer than 350,000 distinct CDR3 sequences, around 4% seen once. Sequenced material: PBMCs, taken on the day of the yellow fever booster vaccination. These receptors were taken from a young man who received the YFV17D yellow fever vaccine. CDR3s leave out the opening cysteine and the closing phenylalanine or tryptophan. Size is omitted from some rows. Given values are once, few, many or a class for expanded clones.

V gene	clone size	J gene	CDR3 protein
TRBV6-5	many	TRBJ2-3	ASSWRGLPDTQY
TRBV7-2	many	TRBJ2-4	ASSLRLAKNIQY
TRBV4-3	.	TRBJ2-3	ASSQGQGHTDTQY
TRBV4-3	many	TRBJ2-2	ASSQDEGVTGELF
TRBV5-1	many	TRBJ1-3	ASSLEWGTGNTIY
TRBV7-9	.	TRBJ1-2	ASSLDLGRGYGYT
TRBV4-3	many	TRBJ2-7	ASSRATGGAYEQY
TRBV3-1	few	TRBJ1-1	ASSQGPGAGTEAF
TRBV7-2	.	TRBJ1-6	ASTPGPNNSPLH
TRBV6-5	many	TRBJ1-1	ASSYLEGGGFFTEAF
TRBV20-1	many	TRBJ1-4	SAAGTSQGEKLF
TRBV20-1	few	TRBJ1-2	SASRQGKVADT
TRBV13	.	TRBJ1-6	ASSITGALRRSPLH
TRBV7-3	many	TRBJ1-1	ASSLTKNTEAF
TRBV27	many	TRBJ1-5	ASSLDRVGNQPQH
TRBV7-9	few	TRBJ1-2	ASSSQGRVPLKFYGYT
TRBV6-2/TRBV6-3	many	TRBJ2-2	ASIKRGNTGELF
TRBV10-2	many	TRBJ2-1	ASSVSGSSYNEQF
TRBV12-3/TRBV12-4	few	TRBJ2-1	ASLPGVSRMINEQF
TRBV12-3/TRBV12-4	few	TRBJ2-3	ASSPQTTRTDTQY
TRBV11-2	many	TRBJ1-5	ASSSHRDNNQPQH
TRBV5-1	.	TRBJ2-3	ASRPMPVTDTQY
TRBV5-1	few	TRBJ2-1	ASSYRLAGTYNEQF